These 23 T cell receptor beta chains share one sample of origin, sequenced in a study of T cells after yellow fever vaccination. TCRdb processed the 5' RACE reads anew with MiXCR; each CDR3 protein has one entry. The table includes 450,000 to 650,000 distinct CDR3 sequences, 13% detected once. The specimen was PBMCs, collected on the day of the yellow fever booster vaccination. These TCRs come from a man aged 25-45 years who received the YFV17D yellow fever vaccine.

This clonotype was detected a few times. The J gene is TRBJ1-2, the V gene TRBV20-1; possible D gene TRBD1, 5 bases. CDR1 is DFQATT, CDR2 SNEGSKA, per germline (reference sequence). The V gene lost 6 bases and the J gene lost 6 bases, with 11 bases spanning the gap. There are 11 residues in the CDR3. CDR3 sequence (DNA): TGCAGTGCCCTTTGGGGGGATGGCTACACCTTC. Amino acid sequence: CSALWGDGYTF.

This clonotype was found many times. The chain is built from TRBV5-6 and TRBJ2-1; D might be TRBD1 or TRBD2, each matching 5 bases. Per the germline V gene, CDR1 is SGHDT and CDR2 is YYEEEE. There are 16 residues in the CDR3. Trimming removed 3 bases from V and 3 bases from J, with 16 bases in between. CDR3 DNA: TGTGCCAGCAGCTCCGGGACGGTGGAGGTCTACAATGAGCAGTTCTTC. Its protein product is CASSSGTVEVYNEQFF.

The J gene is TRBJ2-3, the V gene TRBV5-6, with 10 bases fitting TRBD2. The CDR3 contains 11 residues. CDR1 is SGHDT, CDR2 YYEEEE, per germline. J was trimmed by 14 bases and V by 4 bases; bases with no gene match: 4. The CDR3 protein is CASSPGTSAYF. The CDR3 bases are TGTGCCAGCAGCCCCGGGACTAGCGCGTATTTT. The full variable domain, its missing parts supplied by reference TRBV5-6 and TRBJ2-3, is DAGVTQSPTHLIKTRGQQVTLRCSPKSGHDTVSWYQQALGQGPQFIFQYYEEEERQRGNFPDRFSGHQFPNYSSELNVNALLLGDSALYLCASSPGTSAYFGPGTRLTVL.

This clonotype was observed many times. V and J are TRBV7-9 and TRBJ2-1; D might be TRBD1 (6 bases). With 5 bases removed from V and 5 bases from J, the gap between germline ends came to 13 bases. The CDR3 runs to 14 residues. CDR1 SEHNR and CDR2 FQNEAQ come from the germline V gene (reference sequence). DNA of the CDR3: TGTGCCAGCAGCGTTTCGCAGGGGCACAATGAGCAGTTCTTC. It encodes CASSVSQGHNEQFF.

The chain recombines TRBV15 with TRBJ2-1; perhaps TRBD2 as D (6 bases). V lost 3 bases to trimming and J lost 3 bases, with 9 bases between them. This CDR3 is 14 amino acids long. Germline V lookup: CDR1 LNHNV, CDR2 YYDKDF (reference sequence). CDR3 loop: CATSSTSRYNEQFF. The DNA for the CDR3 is TGTGCCACCAGCAGTACTAGCCGCTACAATGAGCAGTTCTTC.

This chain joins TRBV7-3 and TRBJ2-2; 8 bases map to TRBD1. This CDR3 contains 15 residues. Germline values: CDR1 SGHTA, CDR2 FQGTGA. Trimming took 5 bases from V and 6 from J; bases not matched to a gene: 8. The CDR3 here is CASSQSGGFAGELFF. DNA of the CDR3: TGTGCCAGCAGCCAATCAGGGGGCTTCGCCGGGGAGCTGTTTTTT. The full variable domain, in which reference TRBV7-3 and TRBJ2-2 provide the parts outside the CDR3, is GAGVSQTPSNKVTEKGKYVELRCDPISGHTALYWYRQSLGQGPEFLIYFQGTGAADDSGLPNDRFFAVRPEGSVSTLKIQRTERGDSAVYLCASSQSGGFAGELFFGEGSRLTVL.

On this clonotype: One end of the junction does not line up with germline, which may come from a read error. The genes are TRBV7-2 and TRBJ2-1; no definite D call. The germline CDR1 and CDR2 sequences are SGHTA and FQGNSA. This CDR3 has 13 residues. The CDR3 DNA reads TGTGCCAGCAGCTTAGGGCGCTACGATGAGCAGTTCTTC. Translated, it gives CASSLGRYDEQFF.

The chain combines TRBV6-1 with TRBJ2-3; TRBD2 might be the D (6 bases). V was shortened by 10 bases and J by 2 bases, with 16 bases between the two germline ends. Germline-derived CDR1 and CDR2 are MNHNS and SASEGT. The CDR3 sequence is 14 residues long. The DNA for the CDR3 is TGTGCCACCCAGGAGGGCCGAGACACAGATACGCAGTATTTT. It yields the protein CATQEGRDTDTQYF.

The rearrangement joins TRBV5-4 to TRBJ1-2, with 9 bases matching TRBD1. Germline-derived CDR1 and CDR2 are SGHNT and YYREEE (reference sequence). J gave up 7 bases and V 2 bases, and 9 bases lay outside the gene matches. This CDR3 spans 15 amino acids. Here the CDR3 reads CASSFVQQGASGYTF. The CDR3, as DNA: TGTGCCAGCAGCTTTGTCCAACAGGGGGCCAGTGGCTACACCTTC. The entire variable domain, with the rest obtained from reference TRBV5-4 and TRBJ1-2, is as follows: ETGVTQSPTHLIKTRGQQVTLRCSSQSGHNTVSWYQQALGQGPQFIFQYYREEENGRGNFPPRFSGLQFPNYSSELNVNALELDDSALYLCASSFVQQGASGYTFGSGTRLTVV.

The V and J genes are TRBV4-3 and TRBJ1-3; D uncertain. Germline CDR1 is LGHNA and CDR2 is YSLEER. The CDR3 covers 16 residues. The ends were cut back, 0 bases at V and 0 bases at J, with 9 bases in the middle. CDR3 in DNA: TGCGCCAGCAGCCAAGAGTGGGATCTCTCTGGAAACACCATATATTTT. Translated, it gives CASSQEWDLSGNTIYF.

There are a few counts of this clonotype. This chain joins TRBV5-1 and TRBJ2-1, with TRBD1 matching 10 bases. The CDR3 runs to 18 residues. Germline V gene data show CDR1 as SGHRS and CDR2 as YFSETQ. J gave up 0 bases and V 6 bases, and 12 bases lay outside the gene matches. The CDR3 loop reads CASTLNPTGGSSYNEQFF. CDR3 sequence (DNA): TGCGCCAGCACCCTGAACCCGACAGGGGGCAGCTCCTACAATGAGCAGTTCTTC.

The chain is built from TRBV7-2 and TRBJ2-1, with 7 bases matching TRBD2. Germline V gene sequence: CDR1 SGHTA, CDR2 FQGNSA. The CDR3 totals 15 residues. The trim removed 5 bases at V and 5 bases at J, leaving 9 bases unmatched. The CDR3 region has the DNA TGTGCCAGCAGCACAACCCAAGCGGGGAACAATGAGCAGTTCTTC. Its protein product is CASSTTQAGNNEQFF.

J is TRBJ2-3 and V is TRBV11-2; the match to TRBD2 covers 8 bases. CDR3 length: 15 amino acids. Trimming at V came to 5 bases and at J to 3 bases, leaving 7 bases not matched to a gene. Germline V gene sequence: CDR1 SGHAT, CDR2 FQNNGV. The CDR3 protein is CASSLSGSETDTQYF. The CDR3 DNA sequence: TGTGCCAGCAGCCTAAGCGGGAGTGAGACAGATACGCAGTATTTT.

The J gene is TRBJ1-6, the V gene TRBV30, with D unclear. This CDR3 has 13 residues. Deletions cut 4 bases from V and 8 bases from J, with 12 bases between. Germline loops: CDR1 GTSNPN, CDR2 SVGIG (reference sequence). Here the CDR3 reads CAWTMDHYSPLHF. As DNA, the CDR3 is TGTGCCTGGACAATGGACCACTATTCACCCCTCCACTTT.

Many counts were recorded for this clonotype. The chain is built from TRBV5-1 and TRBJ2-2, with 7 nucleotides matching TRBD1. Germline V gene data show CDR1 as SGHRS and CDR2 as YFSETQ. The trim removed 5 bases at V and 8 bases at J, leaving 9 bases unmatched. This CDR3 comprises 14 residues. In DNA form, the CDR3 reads TGCGCCAGCAGTCCCCGCAGGGGGACGGGGGAGCTGTTTTTT. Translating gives CASSPRRGTGELFF.

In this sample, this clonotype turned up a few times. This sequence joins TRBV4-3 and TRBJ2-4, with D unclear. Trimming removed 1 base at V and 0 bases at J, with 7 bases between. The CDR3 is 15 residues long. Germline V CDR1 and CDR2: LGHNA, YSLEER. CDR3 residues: CASSQGWVAKNIQYF. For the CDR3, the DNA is TGCGCCAGCAGCCAAGGCTGGGTAGCCAAAAACATTCAGTACTTC.

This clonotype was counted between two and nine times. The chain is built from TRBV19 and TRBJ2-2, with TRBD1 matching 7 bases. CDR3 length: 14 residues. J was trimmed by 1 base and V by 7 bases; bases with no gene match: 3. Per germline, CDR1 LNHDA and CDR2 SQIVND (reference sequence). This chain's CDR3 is CASIRTGNTGELFF. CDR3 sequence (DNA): TGTGCCAGTATTCGGACAGGGAACACCGGGGAGCTGTTTTTT.

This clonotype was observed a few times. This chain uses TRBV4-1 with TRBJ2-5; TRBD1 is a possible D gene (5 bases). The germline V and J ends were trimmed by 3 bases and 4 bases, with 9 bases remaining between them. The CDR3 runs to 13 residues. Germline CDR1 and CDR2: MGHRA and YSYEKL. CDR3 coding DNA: TGCGCCAGCAGCCACCAGGGATTAGAGACCCAGTACTTC. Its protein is CASSHQGLETQYF.

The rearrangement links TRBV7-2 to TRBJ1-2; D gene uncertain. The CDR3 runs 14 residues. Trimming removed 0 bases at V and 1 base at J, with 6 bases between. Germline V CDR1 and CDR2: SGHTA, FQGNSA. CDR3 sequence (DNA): TGTGCCAGCAGCTTAGCCGGGAGTAACTATGGCTACACCTTC. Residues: CASSLAGSNYGYTF.

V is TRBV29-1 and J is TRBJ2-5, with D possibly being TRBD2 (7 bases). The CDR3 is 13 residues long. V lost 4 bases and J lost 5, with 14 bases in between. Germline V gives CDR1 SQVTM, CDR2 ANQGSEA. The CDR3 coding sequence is TGCAGCGTTGGTCGGGGGGCTGGGGAGACCCAGTACTTC. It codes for CSVGRGAGETQYF.

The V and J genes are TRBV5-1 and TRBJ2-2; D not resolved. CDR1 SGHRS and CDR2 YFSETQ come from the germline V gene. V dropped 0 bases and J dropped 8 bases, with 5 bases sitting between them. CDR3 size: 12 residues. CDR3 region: CASSLEGGELFF. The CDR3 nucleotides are TGCGCCAGCAGCTTGGAAGGTGGGGAGCTGTTTTTT.

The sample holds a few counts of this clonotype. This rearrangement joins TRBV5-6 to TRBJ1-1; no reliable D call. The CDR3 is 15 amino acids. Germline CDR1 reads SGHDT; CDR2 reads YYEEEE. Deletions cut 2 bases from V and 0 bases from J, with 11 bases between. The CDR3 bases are TGTGCCAGCAGCTTTGGACGTCACATGAACACTGAAGCTTTCTTT. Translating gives CASSFGRHMNTEAFF. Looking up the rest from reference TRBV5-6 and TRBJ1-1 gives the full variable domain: DAGVTQSPTHLIKTRGQQVTLRCSPKSGHDTVSWYQQALGQGPQFIFQYYEEEERQRGNFPDRFSGHQFPNYSSELNVNALLLGDSALYLCASSFGRHMNTEAFFGQGTRLTVV.

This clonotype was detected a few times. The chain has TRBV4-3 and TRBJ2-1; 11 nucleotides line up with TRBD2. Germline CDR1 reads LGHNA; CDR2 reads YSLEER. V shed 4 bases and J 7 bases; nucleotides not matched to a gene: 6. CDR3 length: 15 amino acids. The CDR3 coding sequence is TGCGCCAGCAGCCCGGGTAGCGGGAGGGCGAATGAGCAGTTCTTC. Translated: CASSPGSGRANEQFF.